One T cell receptor (beta chain) is described in this entry. Trimming at V came to 5 bases and at J to 9 bases, leaving 11 bases not matched to a gene. The CDR3 is made up of 17 amino acids. The germline V gene encodes CDR1 LNHDA and CDR2 SQIVND (reference sequence). These data come from a study of T cell changes during pregnancy in multiple sclerosis. Assay: immunoSEQ multiplex PCR; the TCRdb copy retains only in-frame clones and omits some. Of under 80,000 clones in the sample, around 94% were seen once. This receptor was taken from a female donor with multiple sclerosis, enrolled in a pregnancy study. Sequenced here: peripheral blood, sampled in the third trimester of pregnancy. This chain links TRBV19 with TRBJ1-6; 12 bases are a match to TRBD1. CDR3 amino acids: CASSPGTGGLGSSPLHF. DNA of the CDR3: TGTGCCAGTAGTCCCGGGACAGGGGGCTTGGGCTCTTCACCCCTCCACTTT.